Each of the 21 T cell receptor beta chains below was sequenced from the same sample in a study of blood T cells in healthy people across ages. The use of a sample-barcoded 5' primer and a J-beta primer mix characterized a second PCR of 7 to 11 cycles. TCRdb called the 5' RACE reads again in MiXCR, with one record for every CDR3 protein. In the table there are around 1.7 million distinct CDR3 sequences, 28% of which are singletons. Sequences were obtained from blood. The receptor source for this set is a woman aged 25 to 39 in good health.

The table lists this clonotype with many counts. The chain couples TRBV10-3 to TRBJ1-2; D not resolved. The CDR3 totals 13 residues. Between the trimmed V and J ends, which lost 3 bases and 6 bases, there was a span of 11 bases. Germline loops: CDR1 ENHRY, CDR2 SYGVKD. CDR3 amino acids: CAISDWTGNGYTF. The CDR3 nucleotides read TGTGCCATCAGTGACTGGACGGGTAATGGCTACACCTTC.

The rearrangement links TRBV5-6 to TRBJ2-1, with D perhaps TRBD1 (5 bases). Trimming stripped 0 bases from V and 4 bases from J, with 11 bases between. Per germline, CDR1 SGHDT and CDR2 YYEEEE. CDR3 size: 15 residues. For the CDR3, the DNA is TGTGCCAGCAGCTTGGGCGTTCAGGGATACAATGAGCAGTTCTTC. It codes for CASSLGVQGYNEQFF.

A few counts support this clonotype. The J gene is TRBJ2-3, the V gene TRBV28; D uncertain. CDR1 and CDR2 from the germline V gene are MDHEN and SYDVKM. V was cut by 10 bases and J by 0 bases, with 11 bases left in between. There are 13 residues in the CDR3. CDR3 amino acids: CATNPSSTDTQYF. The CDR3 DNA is TGTGCCACCAACCCCTCTAGCACAGATACGCAGTATTTT.

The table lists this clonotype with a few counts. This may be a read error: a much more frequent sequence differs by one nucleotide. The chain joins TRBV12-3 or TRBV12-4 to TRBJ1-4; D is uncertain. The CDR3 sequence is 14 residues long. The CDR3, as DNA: TGTGCCAGCAGTTCGACATCAACTAATGAAAAACGGTTTTTT. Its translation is CASSSTSTNEKRFF.

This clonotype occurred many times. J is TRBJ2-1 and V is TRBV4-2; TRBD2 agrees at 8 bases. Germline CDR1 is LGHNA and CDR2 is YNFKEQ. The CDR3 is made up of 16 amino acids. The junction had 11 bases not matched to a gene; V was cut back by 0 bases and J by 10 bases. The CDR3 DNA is TGTGCCAGCAGCCAAGATCCAGCGGGAGAATTAGGAGAGCAGTTCTTC. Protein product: CASSQDPAGELGEQFF.

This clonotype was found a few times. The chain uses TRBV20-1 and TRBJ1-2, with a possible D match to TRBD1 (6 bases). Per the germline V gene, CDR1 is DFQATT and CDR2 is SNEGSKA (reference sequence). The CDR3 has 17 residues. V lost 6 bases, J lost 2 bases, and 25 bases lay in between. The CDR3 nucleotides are TGCAGTGCGCAAGTTCAGGAGGGGGGATTCGGCAACTATGGCTACACCTTC. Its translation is CSAQVQEGGFGNYGYTF.

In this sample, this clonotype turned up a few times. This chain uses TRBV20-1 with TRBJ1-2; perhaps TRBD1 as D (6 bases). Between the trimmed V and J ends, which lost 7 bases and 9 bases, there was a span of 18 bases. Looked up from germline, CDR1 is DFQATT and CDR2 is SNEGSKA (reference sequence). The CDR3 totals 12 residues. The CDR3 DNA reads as TGCAGTGGAACCAGCCAGGGGACGCGCTACACCTTC. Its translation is CSGTSQGTRYTF.

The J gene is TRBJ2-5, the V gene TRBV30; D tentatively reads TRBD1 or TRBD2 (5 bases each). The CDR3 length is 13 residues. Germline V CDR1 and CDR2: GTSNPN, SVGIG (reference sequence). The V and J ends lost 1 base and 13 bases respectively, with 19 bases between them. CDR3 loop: CAWSGSGRVLPYF. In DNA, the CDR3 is TGTGCCTGGAGTGGATCGGGGCGGGTCCTTCCGTACTTC.

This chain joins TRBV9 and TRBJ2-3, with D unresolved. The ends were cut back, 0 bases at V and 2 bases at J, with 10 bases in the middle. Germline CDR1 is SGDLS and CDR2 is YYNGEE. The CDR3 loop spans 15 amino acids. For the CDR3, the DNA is TGTGCCAGCAGCGTAGCGGGTTTCCCCACAGATACGCAGTATTTT. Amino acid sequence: CASSVAGFPTDTQYF.

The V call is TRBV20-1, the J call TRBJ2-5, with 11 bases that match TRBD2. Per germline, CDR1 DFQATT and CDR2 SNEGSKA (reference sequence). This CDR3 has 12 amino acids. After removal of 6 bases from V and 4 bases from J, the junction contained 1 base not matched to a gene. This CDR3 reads CSALAGGETQYF. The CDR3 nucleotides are TGCAGTGCCCTAGCGGGAGGAGAGACCCAGTACTTC.

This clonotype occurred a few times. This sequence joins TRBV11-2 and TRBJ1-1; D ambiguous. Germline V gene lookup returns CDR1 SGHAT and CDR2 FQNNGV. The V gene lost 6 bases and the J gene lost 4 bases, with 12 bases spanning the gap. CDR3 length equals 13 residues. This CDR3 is CASRWAVGTEAFF. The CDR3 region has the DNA TGTGCCAGCAGATGGGCTGTGGGCACTGAAGCTTTCTTT.

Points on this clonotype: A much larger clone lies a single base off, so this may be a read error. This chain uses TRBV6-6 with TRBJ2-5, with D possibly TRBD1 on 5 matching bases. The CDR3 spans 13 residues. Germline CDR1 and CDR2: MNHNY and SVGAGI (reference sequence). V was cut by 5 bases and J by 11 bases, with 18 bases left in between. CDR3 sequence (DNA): TGTGCCAGCAGTCCTGTCGACAGTAATGAGCAGTACTTC. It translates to CASSPVDSNEQYF.

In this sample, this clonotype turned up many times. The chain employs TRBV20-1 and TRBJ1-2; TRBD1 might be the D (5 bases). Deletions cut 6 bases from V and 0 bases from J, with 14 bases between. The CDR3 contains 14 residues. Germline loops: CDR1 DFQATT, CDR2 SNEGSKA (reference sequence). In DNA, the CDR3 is TGCAGTGCCCGGGGACGTGATACTAACTATGGCTACACCTTC. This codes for CSARGRDTNYGYTF.

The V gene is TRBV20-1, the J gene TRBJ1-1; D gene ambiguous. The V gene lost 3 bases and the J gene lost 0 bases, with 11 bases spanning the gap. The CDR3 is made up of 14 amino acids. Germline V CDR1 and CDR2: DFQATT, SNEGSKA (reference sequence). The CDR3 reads CSASWGWMNTEAFF. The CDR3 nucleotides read TGCAGTGCTAGTTGGGGATGGATGAACACTGAAGCTTTCTTT.

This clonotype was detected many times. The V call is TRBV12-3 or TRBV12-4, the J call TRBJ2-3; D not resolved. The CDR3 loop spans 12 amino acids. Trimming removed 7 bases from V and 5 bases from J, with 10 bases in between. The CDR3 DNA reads TGTGCCAGCACCCTCTCCGGAGATACGCAGTATTTT. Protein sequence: CASTLSGDTQYF.

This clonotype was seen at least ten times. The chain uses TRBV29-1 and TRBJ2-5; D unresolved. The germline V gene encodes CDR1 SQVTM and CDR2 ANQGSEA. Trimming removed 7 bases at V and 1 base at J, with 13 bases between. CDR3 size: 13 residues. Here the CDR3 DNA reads TGCAGCGCATTACCTCCATCCCAAGAGACCCAGTACTTC. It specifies CSALPPSQETQYF.

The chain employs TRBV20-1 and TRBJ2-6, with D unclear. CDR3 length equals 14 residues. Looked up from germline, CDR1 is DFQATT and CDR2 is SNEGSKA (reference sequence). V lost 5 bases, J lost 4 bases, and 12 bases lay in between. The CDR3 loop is CSASDLNGANVLTF. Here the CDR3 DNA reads TGCAGTGCTTCTGACCTAAACGGGGCCAACGTCCTGACTTTC.

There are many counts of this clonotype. The CDR3 here is CASSQVRIDEQYF. For the CDR3, the DNA is TGCGCCAGCAGCCAAGTCCGTATCGACGAGCAGTACTTC. This rearrangement joins TRBV4-1 to TRBJ2-7; D gene ambiguous. Germline V gene lookup returns CDR1 MGHRA and CDR2 YSYEKL. V was pared by 1 base and J by 5 bases, with 9 bases between. The CDR3 is made up of 13 amino acids.

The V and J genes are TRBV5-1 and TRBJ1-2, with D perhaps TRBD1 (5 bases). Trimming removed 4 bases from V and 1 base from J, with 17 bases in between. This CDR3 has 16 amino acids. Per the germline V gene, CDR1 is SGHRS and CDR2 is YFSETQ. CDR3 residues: CASSRTRTSVNYGYTF. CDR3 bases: TGCGCCAGCAGCCGGACACGGACGTCGGTTAACTATGGCTACACCTTC.

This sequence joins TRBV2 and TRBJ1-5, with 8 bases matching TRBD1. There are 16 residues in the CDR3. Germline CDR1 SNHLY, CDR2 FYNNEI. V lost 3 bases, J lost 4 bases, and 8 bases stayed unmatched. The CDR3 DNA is TGTGCCAGCAGTGAGGAAGGGGGACAGGTAAATCAGCCCCAGCATTTT. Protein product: CASSEEGGQVNQPQHF. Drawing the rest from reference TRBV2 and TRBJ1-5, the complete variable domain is EPEVTQTPSHQVTQMGQEVILRCVPISNHLYFYWYRQILGQKVEFLVSFYNNEISEKSEIFDDQFSVERPDGSNFTLKIRSTKLEDSAMYFCASSEEGGQVNQPQHFGDGTRLSIL.

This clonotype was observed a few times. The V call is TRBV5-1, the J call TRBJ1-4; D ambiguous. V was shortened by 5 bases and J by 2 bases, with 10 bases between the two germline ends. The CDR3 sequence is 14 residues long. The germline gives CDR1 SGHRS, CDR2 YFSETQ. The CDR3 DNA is TGCGCCAGCAGTACCGGACGTACTAATGAAAAACTGTTTTTT. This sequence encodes CASSTGRTNEKLFF.